What follows are 2 T cell receptor beta chains derived from one specimen sequenced in a study of blood T cell repertoires in COVID-19. TCRdb's copy holds only in-frame clones and misses some; the assay was immunoSEQ multiplex PCR. Of approximately 250,000 clones listed, 86% are singletons. The source material was peripheral blood. These receptors all stem from a man aged 30 to 39 who had recovered from COVID-19.

This chain uses TRBV3-1 (or the pseudogene TRBV3-2) with TRBJ1-5; tentative D call: TRBD1 (5 bases). The germline V gene has CDR1 LGHDT and CDR2 YNNKEL (reference sequence). V lost 5 bases and J lost 3, with 11 bases in between. This CDR3 has 14 residues. The CDR3, as DNA: TGTGCCAGCAGCTTCCAGGGACTCAATCAGCCCCAGCATTTT. It yields the protein CASSFQGLNQPQHF.

The chain couples TRBV13 to TRBJ1-1; 11 bases agree with TRBD1. CDR3 length: 13 residues. V was clipped by 5 bases and J by 10 bases; unmatched bases: 6. Germline CDR1 and CDR2: PRHDT and FYEKMQ (reference sequence). The CDR3 region is CASSLGQGAGAFF. CDR3 nucleotides: TGTGCCAGCAGCCTCGGACAGGGGGCGGGAGCTTTCTTT.